A selection of T cell receptor beta chains follows, all from one sample in a study of blood T cells in healthy people across ages. Via MiXCR, TCRdb re-called the 5' RACE reads, giving one row per CDR3 protein. The repertoire holds about 640,000 distinct CDR3 sequences, with approximately 50% as singletons. The sequencing sample was made of blood. These receptors came from a man aged 55 to 70 in good health. Each CDR3 is given with its conserved first and last residue. The D gene is left open where the match is weak. Clone size, where shown, is once, few, many, or a class for clones that have expanded.

>NA|TRBV7-2|TRBJ2-7|TRBD1
CASSRAPGQTYEQYF
TGTGCCAGCAGCCGAGCACCGGGACAGACCTACGAGCAGTACTTC
>once|TRBV20-1|TRBJ2-5|TRBD1
CTQKEAGGRETQYF
TGCACTCAAAAGGAGGCAGGGGGAAGAGAGACCCAGTACTTC
>NA|TRBV2|TRBJ2-1|NA
CASKPGQAHEQFF
TGTGCCAGCAAGCCCGGGCAGGCCCATGAGCAGTTCTTC
>NA|TRBV7-2|TRBJ2-1|TRBD2
CASSSPGGSGGGYNEQFF
TGTGCCAGCAGCTCCCCGGGGGGTAGCGGGGGGGGCTACAATGAGCAGTTCTTC
>NA|TRBV10-1|TRBJ2-7|NA
CANKGTGSYEQYF
TGCGCCAACAAAGGGACCGGATCCTACGAGCAGTACTTC
>few|TRBV10-3|TRBJ1-2|TRBD1
CAISESGTGDYGYTF
TGTGCCATCAGTGAGTCTGGGACAGGCGACTATGGCTACACCTTC
>NA|TRBV3-1|TRBJ2-3|TRBD2
CASSQLPSGGTDTQYF
TGTGCCAGCAGCCAATTGCCCAGCGGGGGCACAGATACGCAGTATTTT
>many|TRBV11-2|TRBJ2-7|NA
CASSPLGGKDGYEQYF
TGTGCCAGCAGCCCCCTTGGGGGGAAAGACGGCTACGAGCAGTACTTC
>NA|TRBV10-2|TRBJ2-1|NA
CASSELGTYNEQFF
TGCGCCAGCAGTGAGCTGGGCACCTACAATGAGCAGTTCTTC
>NA|TRBV29-1|TRBJ2-3|NA
CSVRLEAPDTQYF
TGCAGCGTCAGGCTGGAGGCTCCAGATACGCAGTATTTT
>NA|TRBV11-2|TRBJ2-4|TRBD2
CASSKTSGGAGLKNIQYF
TGTGCCAGCAGCAAGACTAGCGGGGGGGCCGGGTTAAAAAACATTCAGTACTTC
>few|TRBV6-6|TRBJ2-3|NA
CASSYDTYTQYF
TGTGCCAGCAGTTACGACACCTATACGCAGTATTTT
>NA|TRBV20-1|TRBJ1-5|TRBD1
CSASTGQGGFQPQHF
TGCAGTGCTAGCACTGGACAGGGAGGTTTCCAGCCCCAGCATTTT
>NA|TRBV25-1|TRBJ1-2|NA
CASSEVTGIYGYTF
TGTGCCAGCAGTGAAGTGACAGGCATCTATGGCTACACCTTC
>NA|TRBV5-1|TRBJ1-4|NA
CASGQGGEEKLFF
TGCGCCAGCGGCCAGGGAGGAGAGGAAAAACTGTTTTTT
>NA|TRBV20-1|TRBJ2-1|TRBD2
CSAMTSGAYNEQFF
TGCAGTGCCATGACTAGCGGGGCGTACAATGAGCAGTTCTTC
>NA|TRBV29-1|TRBJ2-5|TRBD1
CSGGRTGRGTQYF
TGCAGCGGGGGGAGGACAGGGAGAGGGACCCAGTACTTC
>NA|TRBV5-1|TRBJ2-1|NA
CASSPGAANEQFF
TGCGCCAGCAGCCCTGGGGCAGCCAATGAGCAGTTCTTC
>few|TRBV6-5|TRBJ1-2|NA
CASSPGDMTNYGYTF
TGTGCCAGCAGTCCCGGGGACATGACAAACTATGGCTACACCTTC
>NA|TRBV11-2|TRBJ2-3|NA
CASSLGSNPSTDTQYF
TGTGCCAGCAGCTTAGGGAGTAACCCTAGCACAGATACGCAGTATTTT
>many|TRBV27|TRBJ1-2|TRBD1
CASSSPGQYYGYTF
TGTGCCAGCAGTTCCCCGGGACAGTACTATGGCTACACCTTC
>NA|TRBV3-1|TRBJ2-7|NA
CASSQDRIGEQYF
TGTGCCAGCAGCCAAGATAGAATTGGCGAGCAGTACTTC
>few|TRBV11-2|TRBJ2-7|NA
CASSVRRGDYEQYF
TGTGCCAGCAGCGTTCGGAGAGGGGATTACGAGCAGTACTTC
>few|TRBV10-2|TRBJ2-7|NA
CASSESGWADEQYF
TGCGCCAGCAGTGAGTCGGGATGGGCCGACGAGCAGTACTTC
>NA|TRBV4-2|TRBJ2-7|NA
CASSRDQGRDEYF
TGTGCCAGCAGCCGAGATCAGGGGAGGGATGAGTACTTC
>few|TRBV3-1|TRBJ2-5|NA
CASSQDRLEKTQYF
TGTGCCAGCAGCCAAGATCGGTTAGAAAAGACCCAGTACTTC
>NA|TRBV15|TRBJ1-5|NA
CATSRTQGLNQPQHF
TGTGCCACCAGCAGGACACAGGGCCTAAATCAGCCCCAGCATTTT
>NA|TRBV20-1|TRBJ2-3|NA
CSAAGRVGLSTDTQYF
TGCAGTGCTGCAGGACGGGTAGGGTTAAGCACAGATACGCAGTATTTT
>few|TRBV12-3/TRBV12-4|TRBJ1-2|NA
CASSLAAGAYFTF
TGTGCCAGCAGTTTAGCGGCGGGGGCCTACTTCACCTTC
>many|TRBV29-1|TRBJ2-7|TRBD1
CSAGTGDEQYF
TGCAGCGCCGGGACAGGGGACGAGCAGTACTTC
>once|TRBV10-1|TRBJ1-6|NA
CASSESPATAEFWNSPLHF
TGCGCCAGCAGTGAGTCCCCGGCGACGGCGGAATTTTGGAATTCACCCCTCCACTTT
>NA|TRBV6-1|TRBJ2-3|TRBD1
CASGLTGEVADTQYF
TGTGCCAGTGGACTGACAGGGGAGGTTGCAGATACGCAGTATTTT
>NA|TRBV6-5|TRBJ2-1|NA
CASSYSTTGYNEQFF
TGTGCCAGCAGTTACTCGACGACAGGCTACAATGAGCAGTTCTTC
>NA|TRBV20-1|TRBJ1-5|TRBD1
CSARIGTGVGSNQPQHF
TGCAGTGCTAGGATCGGGACAGGGGTGGGAAGCAATCAGCCCCAGCATTTT
>NA|TRBV3-1|TRBJ1-5|NA
CASSQGDRTQHF
TGTGCCAGCAGCCAAGGAGACAGGACCCAGCATTTT
>few|TRBV9|TRBJ1-2|NA
CASSVVSQGGYGYTF
TGTGCCAGCAGCGTAGTATCCCAGGGAGGTTATGGCTACACCTTC
>few|TRBV7-2|TRBJ2-3|NA
CASSLDIDGTQYF
TGTGCCAGTAGCTTGGACATTGACGGTACGCAGTATTTT
>few|TRBV21-1|TRBJ2-1|NA
CASSKDRVEDEQFF
TGTGCCAGCAGCAAAGACAGGGTTGAAGATGAGCAGTTCTTC
>few|TRBV11-1|TRBJ2-1|NA
CASSFPNNEQFF
TGTGCCAGCAGCTTCCCCAACAATGAGCAGTTCTTC
>NA|TRBV4-2|TRBJ2-5|TRBD2
CAGSSTSGGRETQYF
TGTGCCGGCAGCTCAACGAGCGGGGGAAGGGAGACCCAGTACTTC
>NA|TRBV7-9|TRBJ1-1|NA
CASSLNTGDSEAFF
TGTGCCAGCAGCTTGAACACGGGAGACTCTGAAGCTTTCTTT
>NA|TRBV12-3/TRBV12-4|TRBJ2-1|TRBD2
CASSFRLAGYHNEQFF
TGTGCCAGCAGTTTCCGACTAGCGGGCTATCACAATGAGCAGTTCTTC
>NA|TRBV11-3|TRBJ2-7|NA
CASSLDGNSGYEQYF
TGTGCCAGCAGCTTAGATGGTAACAGCGGCTACGAGCAGTACTTC